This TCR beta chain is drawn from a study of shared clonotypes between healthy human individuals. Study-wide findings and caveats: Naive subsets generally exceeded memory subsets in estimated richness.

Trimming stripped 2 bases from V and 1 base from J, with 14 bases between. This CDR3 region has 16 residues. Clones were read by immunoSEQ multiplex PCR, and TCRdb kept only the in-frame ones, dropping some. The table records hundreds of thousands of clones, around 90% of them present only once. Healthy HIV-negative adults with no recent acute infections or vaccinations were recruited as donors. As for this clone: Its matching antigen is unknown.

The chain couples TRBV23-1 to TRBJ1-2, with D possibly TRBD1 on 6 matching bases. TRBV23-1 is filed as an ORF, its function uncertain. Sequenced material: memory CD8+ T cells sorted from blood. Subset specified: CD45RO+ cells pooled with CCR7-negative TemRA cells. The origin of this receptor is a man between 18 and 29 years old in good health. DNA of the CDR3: TGCGCCAGCAGTCAAACCGGACAGCCTATTAACTATGGCTACACCTTC. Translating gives CASSQTGQPINYGYTF.